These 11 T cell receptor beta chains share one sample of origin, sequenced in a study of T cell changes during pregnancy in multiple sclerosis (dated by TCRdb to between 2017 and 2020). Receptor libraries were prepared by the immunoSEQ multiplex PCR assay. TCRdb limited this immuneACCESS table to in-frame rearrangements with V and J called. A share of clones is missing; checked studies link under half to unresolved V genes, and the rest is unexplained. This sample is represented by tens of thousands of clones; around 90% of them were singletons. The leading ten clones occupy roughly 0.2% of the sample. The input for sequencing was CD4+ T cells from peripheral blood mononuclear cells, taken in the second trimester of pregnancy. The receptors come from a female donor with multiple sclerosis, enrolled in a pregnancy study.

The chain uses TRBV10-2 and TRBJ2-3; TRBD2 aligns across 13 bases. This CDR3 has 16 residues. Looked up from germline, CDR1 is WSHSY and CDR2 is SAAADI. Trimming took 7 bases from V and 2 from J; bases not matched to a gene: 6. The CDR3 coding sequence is TGCGCCAGCAAGGGACTAGCGGGACCTCACACAGATACGCAGTATTTT. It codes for CASKGLAGPHTDTQYF.

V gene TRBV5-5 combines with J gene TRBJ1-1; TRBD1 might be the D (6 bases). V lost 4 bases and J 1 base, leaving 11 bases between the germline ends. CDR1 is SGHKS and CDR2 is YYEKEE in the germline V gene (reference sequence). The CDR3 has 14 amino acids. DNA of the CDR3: TGTGCCAGCAGCCCCACGACAGGGAACACTGAAGCTTTCTTT. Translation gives CASSPTTGNTEAFF. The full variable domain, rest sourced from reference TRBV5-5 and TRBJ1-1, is DAGVTQSPTHLIKTRGQQVTLRCSPISGHKSVSWYQQVLGQGPQFIFQYYEKEERGRGNFPDRFSARQFPNYSSELNVNALLLGDSALYLCASSPTTGNTEAFFGQGTRLTVV.

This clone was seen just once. The CDR3 bases are TGTGCCAGCAGTTACAAGGGGATGCCAGCTTTCTTT. Translating it yields CASSYKGMPAFF. This sequence joins TRBV6-6 and TRBJ1-1; D possibly corresponds to TRBD1 (5 bases). Germline CDR1 MNHNY, CDR2 SVGAGI (reference sequence). The CDR3 extends over 12 amino acids. Trimming shortened V by 2 bases and J by 10 bases, and 11 bases separated the two germline ends.

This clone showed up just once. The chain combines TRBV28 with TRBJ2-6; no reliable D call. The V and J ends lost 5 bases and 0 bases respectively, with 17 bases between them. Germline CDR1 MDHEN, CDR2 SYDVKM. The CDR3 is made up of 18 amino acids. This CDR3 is CASSTPRSFISGANVLTF. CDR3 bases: TGTGCCAGCAGTACCCCTCGAAGCTTCATCTCTGGGGCCAACGTCCTGACTTTC.

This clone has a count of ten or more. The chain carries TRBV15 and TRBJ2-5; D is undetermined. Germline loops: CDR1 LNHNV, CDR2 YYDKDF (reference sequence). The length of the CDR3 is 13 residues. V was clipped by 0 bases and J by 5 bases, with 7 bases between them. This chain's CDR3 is CATSRDPGETQYF. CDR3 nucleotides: TGTGCCACCAGCAGAGATCCCGGGGAGACCCAGTACTTC.

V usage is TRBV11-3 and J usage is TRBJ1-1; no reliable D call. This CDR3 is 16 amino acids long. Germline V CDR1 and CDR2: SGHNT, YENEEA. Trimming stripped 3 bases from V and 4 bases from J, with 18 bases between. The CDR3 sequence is CASSLGQAGGGTEAFF. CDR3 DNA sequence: TGTGCCAGCAGCTTGGGCCAGGCGGGTGGAGGCACTGAAGCTTTCTTT.

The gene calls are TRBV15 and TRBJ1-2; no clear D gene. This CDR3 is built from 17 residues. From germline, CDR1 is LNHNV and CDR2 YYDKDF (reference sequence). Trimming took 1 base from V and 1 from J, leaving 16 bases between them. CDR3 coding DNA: TGTGCCACCAGCAGAGGCGGGATAGACATGCGTAACTATGGCTACACCTTC. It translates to CATSRGGIDMRNYGYTF.

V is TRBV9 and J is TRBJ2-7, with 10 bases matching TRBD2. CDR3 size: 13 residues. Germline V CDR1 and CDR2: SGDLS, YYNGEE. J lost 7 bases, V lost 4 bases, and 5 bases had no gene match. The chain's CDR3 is CASSLAGEGEQYF. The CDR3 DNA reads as TGTGCCAGCAGCCTAGCGGGAGAGGGGGAGCAGTACTTC.

The DNA for the CDR3 is TGTGCCAGCACAACTTATGTGAGACTAGCGGCTATAAGCTCCTACAATGAGCAGTTCTTC. Amino acid sequence: CASTTYVRLAAISSYNEQFF. The chain links TRBV27 to TRBJ2-1, with 9 bases fitting TRBD2. Trimming removed 7 bases from V and 0 bases from J; junction bases left unmatched: 19. This CDR3 has 20 amino acids. Germline V lookup: CDR1 MNHEY, CDR2 SMNVEV (reference sequence).

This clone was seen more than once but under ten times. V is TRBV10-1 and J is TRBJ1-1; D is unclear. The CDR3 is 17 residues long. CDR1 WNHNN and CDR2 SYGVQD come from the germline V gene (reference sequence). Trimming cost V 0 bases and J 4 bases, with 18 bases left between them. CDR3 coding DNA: TGCGCCAGCAGTGAGTCGATTCCGGGAATGTCGGCCACTGAAGCTTTCTTT. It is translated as CASSESIPGMSATEAFF.

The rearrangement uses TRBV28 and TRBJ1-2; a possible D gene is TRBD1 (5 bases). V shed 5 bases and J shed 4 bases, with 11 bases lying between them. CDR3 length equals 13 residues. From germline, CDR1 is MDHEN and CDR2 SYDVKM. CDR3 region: CASSQTGSYGYTF. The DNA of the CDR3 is TGTGCCAGCAGTCAAACAGGAAGCTATGGCTACACCTTC.